These 30 T cell receptor beta chains share one sample of origin, sequenced in a study of blood T cell repertoires in COVID-19. The protocol was immunoSEQ multiplex PCR, while the TCRdb copy is restricted to in-frame clones and leaves out a portion. Found here are 200,000 to 300,000 clones, roughly 89% of them singletons; the top ten hold under 5%. The sample was PBMCs or T cells enriched from blood (not recorded which). The receptor source for this set is a woman aged 25 to 45 who had recovered from COVID-19.

The chain links TRBV14 to TRBJ2-2; 7 bases are a match to TRBD2. This CDR3 comprises 15 residues. V dropped 2 bases and J dropped 3; count of bases not matched to a gene: 3. Germline V gives CDR1 SGHDN, CDR2 FVKESK. The chain's CDR3 is CASSQTAGYTGELFF. The CDR3 nucleotides read TGTGCCAGCAGCCAAACAGCGGGATACACCGGGGAGCTGTTTTTT.

This chain joins TRBV28 and TRBJ1-5; 7 nucleotides match TRBD1. Germline V gene sequence: CDR1 MDHEN, CDR2 SYDVKM. Unmatched junction bases numbered 20, after V lost 8 bases and J lost 7 bases. The CDR3 totals 17 residues. CDR3 nucleotide sequence: TGTGCCAGCTCAATAAAAATAACGACAGGGTTTGGGCAGCCCCAGCATTTT. Protein product: CASSIKITTGFGQPQHF.

This clone has only one observation. The chain couples TRBV3-1 (or the pseudogene TRBV3-2) to TRBJ2-7; D is undetermined. V was cut by 1 base and J by 7 bases, with 8 bases left in between. CDR1 LGHDT and CDR2 YNNKEL come from the germline V gene (reference sequence). The CDR3 sequence is 12 residues long. The CDR3 reads CASSQAVSEQYF. Written as DNA, the CDR3 is TGTGCCAGCAGCCAAGCAGTGTCGGAGCAGTACTTC.

The chain has TRBV19 and TRBJ1-5; D unresolved. The germline V gene has CDR1 LNHDA and CDR2 SQIVND (reference sequence). Trimming removed 4 bases at V and 3 bases at J, with 10 bases between. The CDR3 consists of 14 residues. CDR3 DNA: TGTGCCAGTAGTAAAGACAAAAACAATCAGCCCCAGCATTTT. It encodes CASSKDKNNQPQHF.

The rearrangement uses TRBV21-1 and TRBJ1-1; the tabulated D call, TRBD1, remains unverified against the DNA. TRBV21-1 is a known pseudogene. The CDR3 is 15 amino acids. CDR3 amino acids: CASSRRDRENTEAFF. The CDR3 nucleotides read TGTGCCAGCAGCCGTCGGGACAGAGAAAACACTGAAGCTTTCTTT.

The chain couples TRBV5-6 to TRBJ2-7; 8 nucleotides agree with TRBD1. Germline CDR1 SGHDT, CDR2 YYEEEE. This CDR3 region has 16 residues. Unmatched junction bases numbered 13, after V lost 3 bases and J lost 5 bases. CDR3: CASSSLKDRDQNEQYF. The CDR3 DNA reads as TGTGCCAGCAGCTCCCTCAAGGACAGGGATCAGAACGAGCAGTACTTC.

This chain connects TRBV12-3 or TRBV12-4 to TRBJ1-1, with D uncertain. V was trimmed by 6 bases and J by 2 bases, leaving 10 bases between them. CDR3 length: 13 residues. In nucleotides, the CDR3 is TGTGCCAGCAGGCCCCCCGGTAACACTGAAGCTTTCTTT. This gives the protein CASRPPGNTEAFF.

This chain links TRBV3-1 (or the pseudogene TRBV3-2) with TRBJ2-3; 7 nucleotides agree with TRBD2. CDR3 length equals 16 residues. Unmatched junction bases numbered 12, after V lost 1 base and J lost 8 bases. CDR1 is LGHDT, CDR2 YNNKEL, per germline (reference sequence). CDR3 nucleotide sequence: TGTGCCAGCAGCCAAGTACCTAGCGGTCCCAAAGCTACGCAGTATTTT. It yields the protein CASSQVPSGPKATQYF.

This chain uses TRBV28 with TRBJ1-1; TRBD1 matches at 8 bases. The CDR3 is made up of 14 amino acids. Germline V gives CDR1 MDHEN, CDR2 SYDVKM. With 6 bases clipped from V and 8 bases from J, the junction kept 11 bases outside the gene matches. This CDR3 is CASSRAGGRVEAFF. DNA for the CDR3: TGTGCCAGCAGCCGGGCAGGGGGCAGAGTCGAAGCTTTCTTT.

The chain couples TRBV5-1 to TRBJ2-3, with a weak D call TRBD2 (6 bases). In germline, CDR1 is SGHRS, CDR2 YFSETQ. Trimming cost V 2 bases and J 5 bases, with 15 bases left between them. The CDR3 totals 15 residues. The chain's CDR3 is CASSFTSSAGDTQYF. The CDR3 nucleotides read TGCGCCAGCAGCTTTACGTCTAGCGCTGGAGATACGCAGTATTTT.

V gene TRBV30 combines with J gene TRBJ1-1; 10 bases agree with TRBD1. There are 15 residues in the CDR3. With V trimmed by 1 base and J by 6 bases, 8 bases remained unmatched. Looked up from germline, CDR1 is GTSNPN and CDR2 is SVGIG (reference sequence). CDR3 amino acids: CAWSGQGAAGAEAFF. The CDR3, as DNA: TGTGCCTGGAGTGGACAGGGGGCCGCGGGCGCTGAAGCTTTCTTT.

The rearrangement joins TRBV27 to TRBJ2-1; TRBD2 is a possible D gene (6 bases). V lost 10 bases and J lost 0, with 16 bases in between. The germline gives CDR1 MNHEY, CDR2 SMNVEV (reference sequence). CDR3 length equals 15 residues. CDR3 bases: TGTGCCACCTCAACGCGGGGACCCTCCTACAATGAGCAGTTCTTC. The encoded protein is CATSTRGPSYNEQFF.

This chain uses TRBV15 with TRBJ1-1; a weak D match, TRBD1 (6 bases). With 3 bases removed from V and 2 bases from J, the gap between germline ends came to 10 bases. CDR1 and CDR2 from the germline V gene are LNHNV and YYDKDF (reference sequence). The CDR3 loop spans 14 amino acids. Here the CDR3 reads CATSSTGTNTEAFF. The DNA for the CDR3 is TGTGCCACCAGCAGTACAGGGACAAACACTGAAGCTTTCTTT. Filled out from reference TRBV15 and TRBJ1-1, the complete variable domain reads DAMVIQNPRYQVTQFGKPVTLSCSQTLNHNVMYWYQQKSSQAPKLLFHYYDKDFNNEADTPDNFQSRRPNTSFCFLDIRSPGLGDTAMYLCATSSTGTNTEAFFGQGTRLTVV.

V gene TRBV5-4 combines with J gene TRBJ2-7; 8 nucleotides agree with TRBD2. The germline V gene has CDR1 SGHNT and CDR2 YYREEE (reference sequence). This CDR3 is 14 amino acids long. The trim removed 4 bases at V and 4 bases at J, leaving 7 bases unmatched. The CDR3 region is CASSPTGGRYEQYF. Here the CDR3 DNA reads TGTGCCAGCAGCCCTACGGGGGGGCGGTACGAGCAGTACTTC.

The V gene is TRBV7-2, the J gene TRBJ2-2; D uncertain. Trimming cost V 5 bases and J 7 bases, with 5 bases left between them. This CDR3 comprises 11 residues. Germline V CDR1 and CDR2: SGHTA, FQGNSA. CDR3 region: CASSPYGELFF. The DNA for the CDR3 is TGTGCCAGCAGCCCGTACGGGGAGCTGTTTTTT. The variable domain in full, completed from reference TRBV7-2 and TRBJ2-2, reads GAGVSQSPSNKVTEKGKDVELRCDPISGHTALYWYRQSLGQGLEFLIYFQGNSAPDKSGLPSDRFSAERTGGSVSTLTIQRTQQEDSAVYLCASSPYGELFFGEGSRLTVL.

The V and J genes are TRBV30 and TRBJ2-7; 9 bases agree with TRBD2. This CDR3 is built from 13 residues. V trimming: 5 bases; J trimming: 0 bases; junction bases outside the gene matches: 2. Germline V gives CDR1 GTSNPN, CDR2 SVGIG (reference sequence). DNA of the CDR3: TGTGCCTGGGATAGCGGGAGCTCCTACGAGCAGTACTTC. Its protein is CAWDSGSSYEQYF.

This clone was picked up one time. This chain links TRBV6-2 or TRBV6-3 with TRBJ2-5, with TRBD2 matching over 11 bases. Germline trimming cut 4 bases from V and 3 bases from J; bases unmatched to any gene: 7. Per germline, CDR1 MNHEY and CDR2 SVGEGT. The CDR3 totals 16 residues. The CDR3 sequence is CASSFLSGRVEETQYF. In DNA, the CDR3 is TGTGCCAGCAGTTTCCTTAGCGGGAGGGTGGAAGAGACCCAGTACTTC.

V usage is TRBV19 and J usage is TRBJ1-2; possible D gene TRBD1, 5 bases. This CDR3 comprises 14 residues. Trimming took 6 bases from V and 4 from J, leaving 15 bases between them. Germline values: CDR1 LNHDA, CDR2 SQIVND (reference sequence). CDR3 in DNA: TGTGCCAGTAGCAGACCGGACATGTTCTATGGCTACACCTTC. Translated, it gives CASSRPDMFYGYTF. The variable domain in full, with the rest retrieved from reference TRBV19 and TRBJ1-2, is DGGITQSPKYLFRKEGQNVTLSCEQNLNHDAMYWYRQDPGQGLRLIYYSQIVNDFQKGDIAEGYSVSREKKESFPLTVTSAQKNPTAFYLCASSRPDMFYGYTFGSGTRLTVV.

This chain joins TRBV9 and TRBJ2-1; the match to TRBD2 covers 7 bases. With V trimmed by 4 bases and J by 6 bases, 10 bases remained unmatched. The germline V gene has CDR1 SGDLS and CDR2 YYNGEE. The CDR3 has 15 amino acids. CDR3 loop: CASSPRLADFNEQFF. The DNA of the CDR3 is TGTGCCAGCAGCCCCAGGCTAGCGGACTTCAATGAGCAGTTCTTC.

The chain is built from TRBV5-4 and TRBJ2-1; perhaps TRBD1 as D (5 bases). V was shortened by 1 base and J by 9 bases, with 8 bases between the two germline ends. Germline-derived CDR1 and CDR2 are SGHNT and YYREEE (reference sequence). The CDR3 is made up of 12 amino acids. The CDR3 is CASSLTGGEQFF. The CDR3 DNA follows: TGTGCCAGCAGCTTGACAGGCGGTGAGCAGTTCTTC. The full variable domain, its missing parts supplied by reference TRBV5-4 and TRBJ2-1, is ETGVTQSPTHLIKTRGQQVTLRCSSQSGHNTVSWYQQALGQGPQFIFQYYREEENGRGNFPPRFSGLQFPNYSSELNVNALELDDSALYLCASSLTGGEQFFGPGTRLTVL.

The V and J genes are TRBV9 and TRBJ2-7, with D perhaps matching TRBD1 (5 bases). The CDR3 has 14 residues. V was clipped by 4 bases and J by 0 bases, with 11 bases between them. Per the germline V gene, CDR1 is SGDLS and CDR2 is YYNGEE. Here the CDR3 reads CASSLRQFSYEQYF. The CDR3 DNA follows: TGTGCCAGCAGCCTCCGACAGTTCTCCTACGAGCAGTACTTC.

The CDR3 bases are TGTGCCAGTAGCCTTCCCTCCACTGAAGCTTTCTTT. Amino acids: CASSLPSTEAFF. This chain joins TRBV19 and TRBJ1-1; D gene ambiguous. V lost 6 bases to trimming and J lost 4 bases, with 9 bases between them. CDR3 length: 12 amino acids. The germline gives CDR1 LNHDA, CDR2 SQIVND (reference sequence).

The chain carries TRBV27 and TRBJ1-5; 9 nucleotides align to TRBD1. Germline V gives CDR1 MNHEY, CDR2 SMNVEV (reference sequence). The J segment lost 4 bases and the V segment lost 10 bases, leaving 8 bases of the junction unmatched. This CDR3 comprises 14 residues. The CDR3 loop is CAKFRDRANQPQHF. The CDR3 DNA follows: TGTGCCAAGTTCCGGGACAGGGCTAATCAGCCCCAGCATTTT.

The CDR3 here is CASSLDYMDRTGFNYGYTF. The CDR3 coding sequence is TGTGCCAGTAGCCTAGACTACATGGACAGGACAGGATTTAACTATGGCTACACCTTC. V is TRBV19 and J is TRBJ1-2, with TRBD1 matching over 7 bases. The V gene end was trimmed by 6 bases and the J gene end by 1 base; junction bases not matched to a gene: 20. The CDR3 loop spans 19 amino acids. Germline CDR1 reads LNHDA; CDR2 reads SQIVND (reference sequence).

The gene calls are TRBV28 and TRBJ1-1, with 8 bases lining up with TRBD1. CDR1 and CDR2 (germline): MDHEN, SYDVKM. The CDR3 is made up of 15 amino acids. V dropped 6 bases and J dropped 2; count of bases not matched to a gene: 8. The CDR3, as DNA: TGTGCCAGCAGCATATCCAGGGGGCGTAACACTGAAGCTTTCTTT. Amino acid sequence: CASSISRGRNTEAFF.

This clone has just a few counts. The chain combines TRBV7-9 with TRBJ2-2, with D perhaps matching TRBD2 (6 bases). Germline V gene sequence: CDR1 SEHNR, CDR2 FQNEAQ (reference sequence). This CDR3 is 15 amino acids long. V was trimmed by 1 base and J by 4 bases, leaving 10 bases between them. The CDR3 protein is CASSLGIGGTGELFF. In nucleotides, the CDR3 is TGTGCCAGCAGCTTAGGGATCGGGGGCACCGGGGAGCTGTTTTTT.

This clone has a handful of counts. This same CDR3 is encoded by further DNA sequences in the sample. This chain uses TRBV19 with TRBJ2-7; 9 positions match TRBD2. CDR1 and CDR2 from the germline V gene are LNHDA and SQIVND (reference sequence). The trim removed 4 bases at V and 6 bases at J, leaving 4 bases unmatched. The CDR3 loop spans 13 amino acids. The CDR3 region has the DNA TGTGCCAGTAGTAGCGGGAGGGCAGGCGAGCAGTACTTC. The encoded protein is CASSSGRAGEQYF.

V and J are TRBV27 and TRBJ2-1, with D perhaps TRBD1 (9 bases). V lost 3 bases and J 12 bases, leaving 21 bases between the germline ends. The CDR3 is 15 amino acids. Germline CDR1 is MNHEY and CDR2 is SMNVEV (reference sequence). In nucleotides, the CDR3 is TGTGCCAGCAGTTTGGGCGGGGGGACAGGGACCTTGCAGTTCTTC. Amino acids: CASSLGGGTGTLQFF.

The genes are TRBV4-3 and TRBJ1-3; D gene ambiguous. The germline V gene encodes CDR1 LGHNA and CDR2 YSLEER. There are 15 residues in the CDR3. Trimming pared 1 base from V and 0 bases from J, leaving 7 bases between. This chain's CDR3 is CASSQGRGSGNTIYF. The CDR3 nucleotides are TGCGCCAGCAGCCAAGGACGGGGCTCTGGAAACACCATATATTTT.

The chain carries TRBV28 and TRBJ1-2; 10 bases agree with TRBD1. Germline V gene sequence: CDR1 MDHEN, CDR2 SYDVKM. The J segment lost 5 bases and the V segment lost 6 bases, leaving 0 bases of the junction unmatched. This CDR3 spans 12 amino acids. CDR3 amino acids: CASRDRGYGYTF. CDR3 nucleotides: TGTGCCAGCAGGGACAGGGGGTATGGCTACACCTTC.